The clone carrying this T cell receptor beta chain was seen at least ten times. Germline-derived CDR1 and CDR2 are SGHRS and YFSETQ. V dropped 6 bases and J dropped 0 bases, with 14 bases sitting between them. This CDR3 has 15 amino acids. The TCRbeta library was prepared with unique molecular identifiers. TCRdb reprocessed the PCR reads via MiXCR and lists one record per CDR3 protein. Here the sample spans roughly 190,000 distinct CDR3 sequences, roughly 14% being singletons. The record originates from a study of T-cell reconstitution after alpha-beta-depleted transplantation in children. The TCR comes from a human donor who donated a stem cell graft to a child with acute lymphoblastic leukemia. Sequenced here: PBMCs from the stem cell graft donor, sampled from the stem cell graft. The V call is TRBV5-1, the J call TRBJ2-3, with a tentative D call TRBD1 (6 bases). The CDR3 DNA is TGCGCCAGCAACAAGGGGACAATAAGCACAGATACGCAGTATTTT. Protein sequence: CASNKGTISTDTQYF.